This T cell receptor (beta chain) comes out of a study of cytomegalovirus exposure and HLA in healthy donors (dated by TCRdb to about 2017). As for the study more broadly: An earlier analysis of several hundred of the donors reported 250 to 350 Gb of sequence data and some 120 million unique TCR beta sequences from 150 million to 200 million T cells. To study patterns of TCR occurrence, a later analysis re-analyzed previously published TCR beta repertoires from 650 to 750 donors and added high-resolution HLA genotyping. Across about 380 genotyped donors of the cohort, an average of about 240,000 unique TCR beta nucleotide sequences per donor were sequenced, and around 20% of those sequences were non-productive. The study combined high-throughput TCR immunosequencing, statistical association of individual TCRs with disease status, and machine learning to predict cytomegalovirus infection status. Every repertoire in the discovery cohort had been generated on one and the same sequencing platform. In addition to the first cohort of 650 to 800 subjects, a separate validation cohort of 130 or so different subjects was used. To decide whether each TCR beta V gene segment behaved as functional or pseudogenic, an earlier analysis of several hundred of the donors relied on high-throughput TCR beta sequencing. Using immunosequencing, the study profiled T cell repertoires from fewer than 700 subjects and related those repertoires to cytomegalovirus serostatus. Donor age, sex, ethnicity and CMV serostatus were collected together with the repertoire data. Rather than using new phenotypic data, the later analysis identified candidate immune exposures from TCR beta sequences and from how often those sequences occurred across donors. The number of donors typed differed by locus, with roughly 620-640 for A, B, C, DRB1 and DQB1, roughly 520 for DQA1, over 600 for DPA1, and around 430 for DPB1. Of the roughly 400 genotyped donors, 65% to 90% fell in the genetic ancestry cluster associated with self-reported Caucasian donors. A later genetic analysis used genome-wide SNP genotypes for about 60% of the roughly 700 donors, treating that subset as a discovery cohort. A handful of DR-DQ haplotypes were handled as single units for association and clustering because linkage in the cohort was strong. The study aimed to test whether cataloging public T cell receptors could reveal signatures of past pathogen exposure. Class I and class II HLA loci were covered by the typing at four-digit resolution. About 320 gigabases of sequencing data and 80 million or so unique TCR sequences were included in an early release covering 550 to 800 HLA-typed donors. Summary of the overall study and its limitations: Presence/absence analyses assumed roughly uniform sequencing depth across donors, an assumption that may not hold. Linkage disequilibrium might explain the correlated functional status among segregating V segments, but an unknown experimental factor could not be ruled out. A later genetic analysis reported fewer N-insertions in productive TCRs among donors in an Asian-associated ancestry cluster than the approximately 670-donor mean. A further reported finding was that TCR beta sequences accurately predicted the HLA-A and HLA-B alleles for most subjects in the first cohort. Three of the identified cytomegalovirus-associated TCR beta chains were confirmed in vitro to be specific for cytomegalovirus antigens. The earlier analysis of some 560 of the donors excluded approximately 17 rarely observed V segments, including chromosome 9 orphons, because counts were too low. Strong co-occurrence of HLA alleles, especially DR and DQ, made assigning TCR associations to individual alleles difficult. A cluster of highly shared sequence variants was judged likely to be a technical artifact of the sequencing pipeline. In both the original and validation cohorts, the classifier was reported to diagnose cytomegalovirus status with high specificity and sensitivity. Broadly in line with IMGT annotations, most TCR beta V segments showed up in productive rearrangements about 87% or about 30% of the time in an earlier analysis of 450 to 600 of the donors. At a false discovery rate of 0.05, a later analysis linked under 20,000 TCR beta sequences to specific HLA alleles. A later analysis found that TCR association rates varied across HLA loci, with DRB1 alleles showing the most associated TCRs and HLA-C alleles the fewest. The authors suggested that the approach could potentially be generalized to other disease states and immunological phenotypes. A later analysis reported that several top co-occurrence clusters appeared linked to parvovirus B19, influenza, CMV and Epstein-Barr virus. Because HLA typing was missing for some donors at each locus, association tests included only the typed subset. In this cohort, only TCR beta chains were sequenced, and detectable features were limited by the absence of alpha or paired-chain data. In a later genetic analysis, a missense DCLRE1C variant was associated with V-gene and J-gene trimming of TCR beta chains, and the association was replicated in an independent cohort. CMV serostatus was the only immune exposure information available for the cohort. Most TCR sequences were observed very rarely across donors, whereas some public TCRs were present in many individuals. Compared with equally common non-associated chains, HLA-associated TCR beta chains in a later analysis were more clonally expanded and had lower generation probabilities. Most CMV-associated TCR beta chains appeared to be HLA-restricted in a later analysis, and the HLA associations seemed to be driven largely by CMV exposure. Some IMGT-functional V segments, including TRBV6-2 and TRBV6-3, could not be told apart with the 87-base-pair reads, so those segments were excluded. The study listed approximately 150 TCR beta chains as associated with cytomegalovirus.

The cysteine opens and the phenylalanine closes a CDR3 of 16 amino acids. The sequence is cut down to CDR3 DNA, 48 bases in frame from base 1. The germline V gene encodes CDR1 MNHNS and CDR2 SASEGT. V loses 3 bases of germline sequence and J loses 10 bases, and the interval between the two ends is 22 bases. Libraries were constructed by the immunoSEQ multiplex PCR assay. For the multiplex PCR, a mixture combining 60 forward primers for TCR Vbeta segments and 13 reverse primers for TCR Jbeta segments was used. The CDR3 region of rearranged TCR beta genes was amplified from genomic DNA by a multiplex PCR assay. The Illumina HiSeq System was used to sequence the amplified TCR beta libraries as 87-base-pair reads. Per the source publication's procedure: Across the roughly 700 repertoires, a later analysis counted 60 million to 90 million unique TCR beta chains, 9 million to 14 million of which were shared by at least two donors. To remove PCR and sequencing errors, raw reads were error-corrected and collapsed into unique sequences using a nearest-neighbor algorithm that merged closely related sequences. To assign V, D and J gene segments, CDR3 sequences were aligned to IMGT reference sequences. For a sequence to be retained, at least a six-nucleotide match to both a V gene segment and a J gene segment was required. Rearrangements were called productive when the CDR3 lacked stop codons and stayed in frame with V and J; all others were non-productive. CDR3 was defined according to IMGT convention as the region running from the second conserved V-encoded cysteine to the conserved J-encoded phenylalanine. The earlier analysis of a few hundred of the donors excluded sequences that lacked an unambiguous match to a single V gene segment. In an earlier analysis of around 600 of the donors, V segments were called functional above 56.7% productive rearrangements and were called segregating when the between-donor standard deviation exceeded 5%. To diagnose cytomegalovirus status from the catalog of TCR beta chain sequences, a statistical classification framework was built. In a later analysis, V and J genes were assigned by comparing TCR nucleotide sequences against IMGT/GENE-DB human TR gene sequences. In a later analysis, CDR3 sequences and most-parsimonious VDJ recombination scenarios were assigned using the TCRdist pipeline. In a later analysis, each TCR beta chain was defined by its CDR3 amino acid sequence together with its V-gene family, and reads lacking a unique V-gene family were excluded. A later analysis removed 500 to 650 highly shared, low-generation-probability nucleotide sequences to deal with suspected cross-contamination and a sequencing artifact. In a later analysis, a clonal expansion index was calculated for each public chain from normalized within-repertoire ranks of inferred template counts. In a later analysis, generation probabilities were computed using a VDJ recombination model fitted to out-of-frame rearrangements, and the results were checked against IGoR. A later analysis scored TCR-TCR, TCR-HLA and TCR-CMV co-occurrence with hypergeometric tests, applying a repertoire-size bias correction to TCR pairs. To estimate false discovery rates, a later analysis permuted the HLA or CMV assignments 20 times. In a later analysis, co-occurring TCRs were grouped using DBSCAN, and TCRdist sequence similarity was added for clustering within HLA-allele-positive subsets. Repertoires with fewer than 30,000 or more than 120,000 public chains, plus five repertoires with anomalous nucleotide sharing, were excluded from co-occurrence clustering. Entries here come from immuneACCESS through TCRdb and include only in-frame sequences with V and J called. Some clones fail to appear in such tables; in the studies checked, an unresolved V gene covers under half of the shortfall, and the cause of the remainder is unknown. V and J calls and clone size are those listed in that table; D and trimming were worked out from the DNA. The sample's table lists a count of 110,000 to 150,000 clones. 2% to 2.5% of the sample is in the top ten clones.

The cohort consisted of fewer than 700 healthy bone marrow donors. At the time of sampling, every cohort member was nominally healthy, though immune exposures that went unrecorded were likely present. The donor tested CMV seronegative, placing the donor among the 350 or so seronegative members of the cohort. Each donor provided a peripheral blood sample, and peripheral blood mononuclear cells were used for TCR beta sequencing. The Qiagen DNeasy Blood Extraction Kit was used to extract genomic DNA from the blood cell samples. Points on this clone: It lacks a known antigen.

The V and J genes are TRBV6-1 and TRBJ1-5; a tentative D match to TRBD1 spans 6 bases. Sequencing was performed on PBMCs. This receptor was identified in a woman aged 18-30 years in good health and CMV-seronegative. DNA sequence: TGTGCCAGCAGTGAGGGCCAGGGGACGCTCGTTGGCCCCCAGCATTTT. This translates into CASSEGQGTLVGPQHF.